This T cell receptor beta chain was recovered during a study of control samples from healthy donors and cancer patients. Sequencing used immunoSEQ multiplex PCR; TCRdb keeps in-frame clones, though not all of them. The data show about 220,000 clones, around 94% seen once. The germline V gene encodes CDR1 LGHDT and CDR2 YNNKEL (reference sequence). The CDR3 has 16 residues. After removal of 0 bases from V and 4 bases from J, the junction contained 5 bases not matched to a gene. Sequenced input: blood. This clonotype was obtained from a man in his forties or fifties in good health. This chain uses TRBV3-1 (or the pseudogene TRBV3-2) with TRBJ2-2, with 7 bases aligning to TRBD1. The CDR3 nucleotides are TGTGCCAGCAGCCAAGATCCCCGACAGGGCACCGGGGAGCTGTTTTTT. Translation: CASSQDPRQGTGELFF.